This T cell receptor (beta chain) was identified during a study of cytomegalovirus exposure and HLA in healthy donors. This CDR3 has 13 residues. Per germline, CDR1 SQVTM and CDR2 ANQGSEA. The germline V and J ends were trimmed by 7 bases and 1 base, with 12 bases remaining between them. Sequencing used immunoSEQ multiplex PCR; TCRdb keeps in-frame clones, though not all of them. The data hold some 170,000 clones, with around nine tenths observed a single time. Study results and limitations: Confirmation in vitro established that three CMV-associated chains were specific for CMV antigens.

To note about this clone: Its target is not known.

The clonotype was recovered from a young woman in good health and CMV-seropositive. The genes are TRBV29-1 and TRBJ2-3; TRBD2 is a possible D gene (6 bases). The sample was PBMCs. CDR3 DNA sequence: TGCAGCGCCCGGAGGGTGGGCACAGATACGCAGTATTTT. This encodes CSARRVGTDTQYF.